What follows are 2 T cell receptor beta chains derived from one specimen sequenced in a study of T cells in Graves' hyperthyroidism and ophthalmopathy. Using RNA transcripts as the source, TCR beta CDR3 regions were amplified. HTBI primers were the set used in a first-round RT-PCR of the TCR CDR3. TCRdb re-called the multiplex PCR reads through MiXCR, storing one row per CDR3 protein. The table shows roughly 350,000 distinct CDR3 sequences, with roughly 15% occurring only once. Sequences were obtained from blood. Source of these receptors: a woman between 25 and 40 years old with Graves' ophthalmopathy.

This clonotype was counted ten times or more. V gene TRBV7-9 combines with J gene TRBJ2-1; D perhaps matches TRBD2 (5 bases). The CDR3 has 15 residues. Looked up from germline, CDR1 is SEHNR and CDR2 is FQNEAQ (reference sequence). Trimming shortened V by 5 bases and J by 0 bases, and 11 bases separated the two germline ends. The CDR3 region is CASSLSEASYNEQFF. CDR3 nucleotide sequence: TGTGCCAGCAGCCTATCGGAGGCCTCCTACAATGAGCAGTTCTTC.

Only a few counts were recorded for this clonotype. The chain joins TRBV19 to TRBJ2-2, with TRBD1 matching over 7 bases. The V gene end was trimmed by 1 base and the J gene end by 6 bases; junction bases not matched to a gene: 5. CDR1 LNHDA and CDR2 SQIVND come from the germline V gene (reference sequence). This CDR3 spans 15 amino acids. CDR3: CASSIGRQGAGELFF. In DNA, the CDR3 is TGTGCCAGTAGTATAGGGCGGCAGGGGGCCGGGGAGCTGTTTTTT.